These 21 T cell receptor beta chains came from one sample sequenced in a study of persistence of HIV-infected CD4 T cells. Their antigens remain unidentified. This nonspecific control used anti-CD3/anti-CD28 bead stimulation of CD4+ T cells. Sorting of responding CD4+ T cells relied on upregulated CD40 ligand together with CD69. Sequencing used immunoSEQ version 4 in survey mode. Using immunoSEQ multiplex PCR, the repertoire was profiled, and TCRdb retains in-frame clones only, with some absent. The sample has about 46,000 clones; approximately 90% are singletons. The starting material was CD4+ T cells sorted from PBMCs after approximately 19-hour stimulation, obtained from a patient who received antiretroviral therapy. Every receptor here comes from an adult woman with HIV who was CMV-seropositive.

The V and J genes are TRBV28 and TRBJ1-2, with D unresolved. V was pared by 6 bases and J by 0 bases, with 5 bases between. CDR3 length equals 12 residues. CDR1 MDHEN and CDR2 SYDVKM come from the germline V gene. CDR3 amino acids: CASSRTNYGYTF. CDR3 bases: TGTGCCAGCAGCCGTACTAACTATGGCTACACCTTC.

The gene calls are TRBV11-1 and TRBJ2-1; TRBD2 aligns across 15 bases. Germline V gene sequence: CDR1 SGHAT, CDR2 FQDESV (reference sequence). V trimming: 6 bases; J trimming: 6 bases; junction bases outside the gene matches: 3. The CDR3 spans 15 residues. CDR3 nucleotides: TGTGCCAGCAGGAGGACTAGCGGGAGGGCCAATGAGCAGTTCTTC. Translating gives CASRRTSGRANEQFF.

This clone was recorded only once. The gene calls are TRBV27 and TRBJ1-6; 9 nucleotides align to TRBD1. J gave up 7 bases and V 5 bases, and 15 bases lay outside the gene matches. This CDR3 is 18 amino acids long. Germline V gene sequence: CDR1 MNHEY, CDR2 SMNVEV (reference sequence). CDR3 amino acids: CASSKVPRDRAANSPLHF. The CDR3 DNA reads as TGTGCCAGCAGTAAAGTCCCCCGGGACAGGGCTGCGAATTCACCCCTCCACTTT.

V gene TRBV6-2 or TRBV6-3 combines with J gene TRBJ2-7; a possible D gene is TRBD2 (5 bases). Per the germline V gene, CDR1 is MNHEY and CDR2 is SVGEGT. The CDR3 length is 15 residues. Trimming cost V 2 bases and J 7 bases, with 18 bases left between them. CDR3 DNA: TGTGCCAGCAGTTACGAGAGAGGTCCCTGGGAGGAGCAGTACTTC. Translated, it gives CASSYERGPWEEQYF.

V and J are TRBV15 and TRBJ1-1; D remains ambiguous. Germline CDR1 reads LNHNV; CDR2 reads YYDKDF (reference sequence). V lost 0 bases and J 7 bases, leaving 6 bases between the germline ends. This CDR3 comprises 12 residues. CDR3 in amino acids: CATSREGGEAFF. The CDR3 coding sequence is TGTGCCACCAGCAGAGAGGGCGGTGAAGCTTTCTTT.

The DNA of the CDR3 is TGTGCCATCCGACCCGGGACAGGGGACAATGAGCAGTTCTTC. It yields the protein CAIRPGTGDNEQFF. The rearrangement joins TRBV10-3 to TRBJ2-1, with 10 bases identical to TRBD1. From germline, CDR1 is ENHRY and CDR2 SYGVKD. This CDR3 contains 14 residues. The ends lost 8 bases at V and 5 bases at J; junction bases unmatched: 6.

This chain connects TRBV28 to TRBJ1-6; D unclear. The CDR3 is 16 residues long. Germline CDR1 reads MDHEN; CDR2 reads SYDVKM. The germline V and J ends were trimmed by 3 bases and 5 bases, with 14 bases remaining between them. CDR3 protein: CASSLGFLPNNSPLHF. The CDR3 coding sequence is TGTGCCAGCAGTTTGGGCTTCCTCCCCAATAATTCACCCCTCCACTTT. The variable domain in full, with the rest retrieved from reference TRBV28 and TRBJ1-6, is DVKVTQSSRYLVKRTGEKVFLECVQDMDHENMFWYRQDPGLGLRLIYFSYDVKMKEKGDIPEGYSVSREKKERFSLILESASTNQTSMYLCASSLGFLPNNSPLHFGNGTRLTVT.

The CDR3 reads CASSPDGTGVGGSGNTIYF. In DNA, the CDR3 is TGTGCCAGCAGCCCGGACGGGACAGGGGTCGGGGGCTCTGGAAACACCATATATTTT. The chain is built from TRBV5-4 and TRBJ1-3; 10 bases are shared with TRBD1. V shed 4 bases and J 0 bases; nucleotides not matched to a gene: 13. The germline gives CDR1 SGHNT, CDR2 YYREEE (reference sequence). CDR3 size: 19 residues.

V and J are TRBV29-1 and TRBJ2-5, with D possibly matching TRBD2 (5 bases). Trimming took 6 bases from V and 2 from J, leaving 16 bases between them. This CDR3 contains 14 residues. The V gene's germline CDR1 is SQVTM and CDR2 ANQGSEA. The DNA of the CDR3 is TGCAGCGTGAGGAGGCGGCCTGAACAAGAGACCCAGTACTTC. It specifies CSVRRRPEQETQYF.

This chain uses TRBV18 with TRBJ1-1; no definite D call. The germline gives CDR1 KGHSH, CDR2 LQKENI. The CDR3 consists of 13 residues. Trimming took 3 bases from V and 6 from J, leaving 11 bases between them. The CDR3 here is CASSPGQASEAFF. The DNA for the CDR3 is TGTGCCAGCTCACCGGGTCAGGCATCTGAAGCTTTCTTT.

CDR3 amino acids: CASSLEDNTEAFF. The CDR3 DNA reads TGTGCCAGCAGCTTGGAAGATAACACTGAAGCTTTCTTT. The chain links TRBV5-5 to TRBJ1-1; D is unresolved. Germline CDR1 reads SGHKS; CDR2 reads YYEKEE (reference sequence). The CDR3 extends over 13 amino acids. V was trimmed by 0 bases and J by 2 bases, leaving 5 bases between them.

The rearrangement links TRBV11-2 to TRBJ1-1, with 9 nucleotides matching TRBD1. The trim removed 5 bases at V and 3 bases at J, leaving 13 bases unmatched. CDR1 is SGHAT and CDR2 is FQNNGV in the germline V gene. This CDR3 is built from 17 residues. The CDR3 nucleotides read TGTGCCAGCAGCCCTCTAGGGGACAGGGTCTTAGACACTGAAGCTTTCTTT. Protein product: CASSPLGDRVLDTEAFF.

The V gene is TRBV3-1 (or the pseudogene TRBV3-2), the J gene TRBJ1-4; no firm D call. The CDR3 sequence is 13 residues long. The germline V and J ends were trimmed by 1 base and 6 bases, with 6 bases remaining between them. Germline loops: CDR1 LGHDT, CDR2 YNNKEL (reference sequence). CDR3 sequence: CASSQGVHEKLFF. CDR3 coding DNA: TGTGCCAGCAGCCAAGGGGTCCATGAAAAACTGTTTTTT.

The V call is TRBV5-4, the J call TRBJ2-1; a possible D gene is TRBD1 (5 bases). The germline V and J ends were trimmed by 4 bases and 5 bases, with 7 bases remaining between them. Germline CDR1 reads SGHNT; CDR2 reads YYREEE (reference sequence). This CDR3 has 12 residues. The CDR3 is CASSKGNNEQFF. Here the CDR3 DNA reads TGTGCCAGCAGCAAGGGGAACAATGAGCAGTTCTTC.

The rearrangement uses TRBV3-1 (or the pseudogene TRBV3-2) and TRBJ1-2; D unresolved. CDR3 length: 15 residues. The germline gives CDR1 LGHDT, CDR2 YNNKEL (reference sequence). V shed 1 base and J shed 6 bases, with 15 bases lying between them. CDR3 region: CASSQGYSGGNGYTF. In DNA, the CDR3 is TGTGCCAGCAGCCAAGGTTATTCAGGAGGGAATGGCTACACCTTC.

The rearrangement joins TRBV20-1 to TRBJ2-5; maybe TRBD2 (7 bases). The V gene lost 3 bases and the J gene lost 5 bases, with 25 bases spanning the gap. Germline loops: CDR1 DFQATT, CDR2 SNEGSKA (reference sequence). There are 17 residues in the CDR3. For the CDR3, the DNA is TGCAGTGCTAGTCCCTCACGGGGGGAACAGGGTGAGGAGACCCAGTACTTC. The encoded protein is CSASPSRGEQGEETQYF.

The count of this clone is one. The V gene is TRBV28, the J gene TRBJ2-1; no firm D call. The germline V gene encodes CDR1 MDHEN and CDR2 SYDVKM. The CDR3 totals 15 residues. Between the trimmed V and J ends, which lost 5 bases and 4 bases, there was a span of 15 bases. CDR3 coding DNA: TGTGCCAGCAGTCGATCAATGGGCGCGTACAATGAGCAGTTCTTC. Translating it yields CASSRSMGAYNEQFF.

This chain uses TRBV5-1 with TRBJ2-3; D might be TRBD1 (7 bases). Per the germline V gene, CDR1 is SGHRS and CDR2 is YFSETQ. V was shortened by 4 bases and J by 0 bases, with 9 bases between the two germline ends. The CDR3 is 14 residues long. The DNA of the CDR3 is TGCGCCAGCAGCGCGGGACAGAGCACAGATACGCAGTATTTT. Residues: CASSAGQSTDTQYF.

This sequence joins TRBV6-5 and TRBJ1-1, with 7 bases lining up with TRBD1. CDR3 size: 13 residues. V lost 7 bases and J lost 3; bases outside the gene matches: 5. Germline V gene lookup returns CDR1 MNHEY and CDR2 SVGAGI. Written as DNA, the CDR3 is TGTGCCAGCAACAACAGGGGATACACTGAAGCTTTCTTT. Translating gives CASNNRGYTEAFF.

In DNA form, the CDR3 reads TGTGCCAGCAGCTTGGAGGGGACTGGGGCCAACGTCCTGACTTTC. This gives the protein CASSLEGTGANVLTF. The V gene is TRBV5-6, the J gene TRBJ2-6; TRBD1 might be the D (5 bases). This CDR3 contains 15 residues. Trimming pared 0 bases from V and 2 bases from J, leaving 6 bases between. CDR1 is SGHDT, CDR2 YYEEEE, per germline. Combining the CDR3 with reference TRBV5-6 and TRBJ2-6 gives the whole variable domain DAGVTQSPTHLIKTRGQQVTLRCSPKSGHDTVSWYQQALGQGPQFIFQYYEEEERQRGNFPDRFSGHQFPNYSSELNVNALLLGDSALYLCASSLEGTGANVLTFGAGSRLTVL.

The chain links TRBV14 to TRBJ2-7; perhaps TRBD2 as D (5 bases). The CDR3 contains 14 residues. Germline V gene sequence: CDR1 SGHDN, CDR2 FVKESK. Trimming shortened V by 2 bases and J by 3 bases, and 11 bases separated the two germline ends. The CDR3, as DNA: TGTGCCAGCAGCCAAAGGACGGGGAACTACGAGCAGTACTTC. Translation: CASSQRTGNYEQYF.